One sample yielded the 18 T cell receptor delta chains listed below, sequenced in a study of Vδ1+ human thymocytes. Sequences come from RNA converted to cDNA by reverse transcription. The CDR3 regions were amplified by multiplex PCR from V-gene primers to a constant-region primer. TCRdb re-identified clones in the multiplex PCR reads via CATT. The repertoire holds some 23,000 delta-chain clones, around 32% seen once, with roughly 1.6% in the top ten. Their specific antigens are unknown. General study findings and limits: Thymic TRG and TRD repertoires appeared highly polyclonal.

Sequenced sample: Vdelta1+ gamma-delta thymocytes from the thymus. Subset in this sample: FACS-sorted CD3+ TCRalphabeta- TCRVdelta1+ TCRVdelta2- thymocytes. Receptors originate from a boy under three years old who had congenital heart surgery.

This clone qualifies as medium-sized. The chain has TRDV1 and TRDJ1; D is possibly TRDD1 (5 bases). Germline lookup yields CDR1 TSWWSYY and CDR2 QGS. The length of the CDR3 is 15 residues. V lost 3 bases, J lost 8 bases, and 19 bases lay in between. CDR3 sequence (DNA): TGTGCTCTTGGGGACGCTTCGGGAAATTGGTTGAAACTCATCTTT. Residues: CALGDASGNWLKLIF.

On this clone itself: A much larger clone differs by one base, so this may be a read error. Within the sample, other DNA sequences also encode this same CDR3. The rearrangement joins TRDV1 to TRDJ1, with 11 bases aligning to TRDD3. The CDR3 is made up of 19 amino acids. The ends lost 3 bases at V and 4 bases at J; junction bases unmatched: 16. CDR1 and CDR2 from the germline V gene are TSWWSYY and QGS. Written as DNA, the CDR3 is TGTGCTCTTGGGGAGCTTTCTATCTGGGGGATACTGGGCATCGATAAACTCATCTTT. Its translation is CALGELSIWGILGIDKLIF.

Turning to this clone: A clone one base away is much larger, so this may be a read error. Other DNA sequences in the same sample also yield this CDR3. The rearrangement links TRDV1 to TRDJ1; 7 nucleotides match TRDD3. This CDR3 comprises 21 residues. The germline CDR1 and CDR2 sequences are TSWWSYY and QGS. The CDR3 is CALGETLRPSGGIRYTDKLIF. The CDR3 DNA reads TGTGCTCTTGGGGAGACCCTTCGTCCGTCTGGGGGGATCCGTTACACCGATAAACTTATCTTT.

This sequence joins TRDV1 and TRDJ1; 9 nucleotides agree with TRDD3. The CDR3 runs 21 residues. With 7 bases clipped from V and 2 bases from J, the junction kept 26 bases outside the gene matches. The V gene's germline CDR1 is TSWWSYY and CDR2 QGS. For the CDR3, the DNA is TGTGCTCTTGTGCTAATTGGCCTGCCCTCGTACTGGGGGAGAGTAACCGATAAACTCATCTTT. It is translated as CALVLIGLPSYWGRVTDKLIF.

Comment on this clone: Possible read error: a much larger clone is one base away. The V gene is TRDV1, the J gene TRDJ1, with 7 positions matching TRDD3. Germline loops: CDR1 TSWWSYY, CDR2 QGS. The V and J ends lost 4 bases and 4 bases, in that order; junction bases with no gene match: 15. This CDR3 is built from 17 residues. The CDR3: CALGVSSPRGGFDKLIF. CDR3 coding DNA: TGTGCTCTTGGGGTATCCTCTCCCCGAGGGGGATTCGATAAACTCATCTTT.

Comments on this clone: A read error is possible here, since a much larger clone lies one base away. The gene calls are TRDV1 and TRDJ1, with unresolved D. V shed 2 bases and J shed 4 bases, with 14 bases lying between them. Germline V gives CDR1 TSWWSYY, CDR2 QGS. The CDR3 runs to 15 residues. The CDR3 protein is CALGESLSSGDKLIF. The CDR3 DNA sequence: TGTGCTCTTGGGGAAAGTTTAAGTAGCGGCGATAAACTCATCTTT.

This clone was found a few times. The chain carries TRDV1 and TRDJ1; 7 nucleotides align to TRDD3. This CDR3 comprises 19 residues. Looked up from germline, CDR1 is TSWWSYY and CDR2 is QGS. Losses at the gene ends were 2 bases for V and 0 bases for J; bases not matched to a gene: 15. DNA of the CDR3: TGTGCTCTTGGGGAAGTACTCCCTACTGGGGACGATTACACCGATAAACTCATCTTT. It is translated as CALGEVLPTGDDYTDKLIF.

This clone is categorized as medium-sized. This chain joins TRDV1 and TRDJ1; D not resolved. This CDR3 region has 13 residues. CDR1 TSWWSYY and CDR2 QGS come from the germline V gene. V gave up 4 bases and J gave up 11 bases, with 17 bases separating them. As DNA, the CDR3 is TGTGCTCTTGGGGGACCGCTTCTCTCGAGGCTCATCTTT. This gives the protein CALGGPLLSRLIF.

V gene TRDV1 combines with J gene TRDJ1; perhaps TRDD3 as D (6 bases). The CDR3 length is 27 residues. V lost 2 bases and J lost 4, with 50 bases in between. Germline V gene sequence: CDR1 TSWWSYY, CDR2 QGS. CDR3 in amino acids: CALGERHGDGLLTHTHNGVGGDDKLIF. The CDR3 nucleotides are TGTGCTCTTGGGGAAAGGCATGGGGATGGCCTTCTTACTCATACTCATAATGGGGTGGGAGGTGACGATAAACTCATCTTT.

The chain couples TRDV2 to TRDJ1, with 8 bases identical to TRDD3. The CDR3 has 14 amino acids. Germline CDR1 reads GEAIGNYY; CDR2 reads EKD. The J segment lost 2 bases and the V segment lost 4 bases, leaving 5 bases of the junction unmatched. The CDR3 nucleotides read TGTGCCTGTGAGGGGAACTGGGGGACCGATAAACTCATCTTT. It codes for CACEGNWGTDKLIF.

The chain combines TRDV1 with TRDJ1; 11 bases are shared with TRDD3. Trimming removed 0 bases from V and 3 bases from J; junction bases left unmatched: 9. This CDR3 contains 18 residues. Germline CDR1 and CDR2: TSWWSYY and QGS. This chain's CDR3 is CALGELGILGDSADKLIF. The DNA for the CDR3 is TGTGCTCTTGGGGAACTCGGGATACTGGGGGATAGCGCCGATAAACTCATCTTT.

Notes on this clone: This may come from a read error, since a much larger clone is one base off. The V and J genes are TRDV1 and TRDJ1; 9 nucleotides match TRDD3. Trimming took 1 base from V and 5 from J; bases not matched to a gene: 11. Looked up from germline, CDR1 is TSWWSYY and CDR2 is QGS. The CDR3 runs to 17 residues. In DNA form, the CDR3 reads TGTGCTCTTGGGGAACCGTTCACTTCCTGGGGGATGGATAAACTCATCTTT. Translating gives CALGEPFTSWGMDKLIF.

This clone was observed a few times. This chain joins TRDV1 and TRDJ1; D might be TRDD3 (5 bases). Germline V lookup: CDR1 TSWWSYY, CDR2 QGS. Between the trimmed V and J ends, which lost 3 bases and 3 bases, there was a span of 14 bases. The CDR3 runs to 15 residues. The DNA for the CDR3 is TGTGCTCTTGGGGACCCGGGGAGGGCCCCCGATAAACTCATCTTT. Protein sequence: CALGDPGRAPDKLIF.

This sequence joins TRDV1 and TRDJ1; a possible D gene is TRDD2 (5 bases). The ends were cut back, 0 bases at V and 4 bases at J, with 24 bases in the middle. Germline V gene sequence: CDR1 TSWWSYY, CDR2 QGS. The CDR3 extends over 19 amino acids. CDR3 DNA sequence: TGTGCTCTTGGGGAACTACTCCCTACCGCCCTTCGGGGCGTCGATAAACTCATCTTT. This sequence encodes CALGELLPTALRGVDKLIF.

A single count supports this clone. An end of the junction does not agree with germline; a read error may underlie this. In the same sample, other DNA sequences code for this CDR3. The chain recombines TRDV1 with TRDJ1, with 11 bases identical to TRDD3. In germline, CDR1 is TSWWSYY, CDR2 QGS. The CDR3 is 18 residues long. Here the CDR3 DNA reads TGTGCTCTTGCCTTCCTACCCATACTGGGGGATATCAGTGATAAGCTCATCTTT. It translates to CALAFLPILGDISDKLIF.

The V gene is TRDV1, the J gene TRDJ1; D is possibly TRDD3 (5 bases). The CDR3 runs to 17 residues. The ends were cut back, 7 bases at V and 4 bases at J, with 25 bases in the middle. The germline V gene has CDR1 TSWWSYY and CDR2 QGS. The DNA of the CDR3 is TGTGCTCTTGATCTAGTTGTCGCGGGGGTCCAAGGCGATAAACTCATCTTT. Protein sequence: CALDLVVAGVQGDKLIF.

The rearrangement uses TRDV1 and TRDJ1; TRDD3 matches at 12 bases. The CDR3 runs 24 residues. The germline CDR1 and CDR2 sequences are TSWWSYY and QGS. V was pared by 2 bases and J by 3 bases, with 28 bases of the junction left unmatched. CDR3: CALGEWLGVRNSYYWGIQSDKLIF. As DNA, the CDR3 is TGTGCTCTTGGGGAATGGCTGGGTGTGAGAAACTCCTACTACTGGGGGATACAGTCCGATAAACTCATCTTT.

For this clone: Other DNA sequences in the sample encode the same CDR3. This chain uses TRDV1 with TRDJ1, with no clear D. The CDR3 totals 12 residues. V lost 0 bases, J lost 7 bases, and 6 bases lay in between. The V gene's germline CDR1 is TSWWSYY and CDR2 QGS. The CDR3, as DNA: TGTGCTCTTGGGGAACTCAAAGGTAAACTCATCTTT. As protein: CALGELKGKLIF.